These T cell receptor beta chains were read from a single sample in a study of T cells in Graves' hyperthyroidism and ophthalmopathy. Using its own MiXCR run on the multiplex PCR reads, TCRdb lists one record per CDR3 protein. Of around 660,000 distinct CDR3 sequences listed, nearly 45% were seen once; the top ten hold roughly 6.5%. The sequenced sample was peripheral blood or thyroid tissue (not recorded which). The receptors were sampled from an adult man with Graves' disease, either hyperthyroidism or ophthalmopathy (not recorded which). The CDR3 runs from the conserved cysteine through the conserved F or W. The order of the fields is V gene, D gene, J gene, clone size, CDR3 protein, CDR3 DNA. D genes are given only for firm matches. Only some rows state a clone size, as once, few, many or a class for expanded clones.

>TRBV9|TRBD1|TRBJ1-6|.
CASSVEPTGDNSPLRF
TGTGCCAGCAGCGTAGAACCGACAGGGGATAATTCACCCCTCCGCTTT
>TRBV6-1|TRBD1|TRBJ1-2|.
CASSEDRGGYTF
TGTGCCAGCAGTGAAGACAGGGGTGGCTACACCTTC
>TRBV4-1|.|TRBJ1-1|few
CASSQDPNGNTEAFF
TGCGCCAGCAGCCAAGACCCTAACGGGAACACTGAAGCTTTCTTT
>TRBV7-2|TRBD1|TRBJ1-4|few
CASSHDRGQEKLFF
TGTGCCAGCAGCCACGACAGGGGGCAAGAAAAACTGTTTTTT
>TRBV29-1|.|TRBJ1-4|.
CSFGTVPATNEKLFF
TGCAGTTTTGGGACGGTCCCCGCAACTAATGAAAAACTGTTTTTT
>TRBV20-1|TRBD1|TRBJ2-5|.
CSARDGARGLETQYF
TGCAGTGCTAGAGATGGGGCCAGGGGGCTTGAGACCCAGTACTTC
>TRBV19|.|TRBJ1-4|.
CASSPYRGDEKLFF
TGTGCCAGTAGTCCCTACCGGGGGGATGAAAAACTGTTTTTT
>TRBV7-2|TRBD1|TRBJ1-2|.
CASSLVTGQDYGYTF
TGTGCCAGCAGCTTAGTGACAGGGCAGGACTATGGCTACACCTTC
>TRBV6-5|TRBD2|TRBJ2-7|few
CASSYGAGESYEQYF
TGTGCCAGCAGTTACGGAGCGGGAGAAAGCTACGAGCAGTACTTC
>TRBV7-2|TRBD1|TRBJ1-3|once
CANSRPGQLFSPGNTIYF
TGTGCCAACAGCCGGCCGGGACAGTTGTTTAGCCCTGGAAACACCATATATTTT
>TRBV12-3/TRBV12-4|.|TRBJ2-7|.
CASSLYRDNYEQYF
TGTGCCAGCAGTTTATATCGGGACAACTACGAGCAGTACTTC
>TRBV15|TRBD1|TRBJ1-4|once
CATSRLQGEKLFF
TGTGCCACCAGCAGACTACAGGGGGAAAAACTGTTTTTT
>TRBV7-2|.|TRBJ2-7|.
CASSPERNSYYEQYF
TGCGCCAGCAGCCCGGAGCGGAACTCCTACTACGAGCAGTACTTC
>TRBV7-2|.|TRBJ1-1|.
CASSQTGSEMRTEAFF
TGTGCCAGCAGCCAAACAGGGTCTGAAATGCGGACTGAAGCTTTCTTT